This T cell receptor (beta chain) originates from a study of blood T cell repertoires in COVID-19. As processed by the authors: Cell counts per sample came from amplifying reference gene primers. Sequencing was performed with immunoSEQ multiplex PCR; in TCRdb, only in-frame clones are kept and a portion is missing. For V, J and clone size, that table is used; D and trimming come from the DNA. This sample has 150,000 or so clones, with roughly 85% found just once. The germline V gene has CDR1 SGHRS and CDR2 YFSETQ. V lost 1 base, J lost 5 bases, and 12 bases stayed unmatched. The CDR3 covers 17 residues. Recruitment covered roughly 24 US areas and drew participants whose ages spanned roughly 18 to 90 years. Cohort 3 donors counted as recovered after two negative PCRs, clearance, or resolved symptoms.

The V call is TRBV5-1, the J call TRBJ1-2; TRBD1 agrees at 9 bases. This TCR was sampled from a woman between 45 and 65 years old who had recovered from COVID-19. Sequencing was done on a sample of PBMCs or T cells enriched from blood (not recorded which). The CDR3 DNA reads as TGCGCCAGCAGCTTGATACTGGGACAGGGAAGCTTATATGGCTACACCTTC. Its protein product is CASSLILGQGSLYGYTF. The full variable domain, completed using reference TRBV5-1 and TRBJ1-2, is KAGVTQTPRYLIKTRGQQVTLSCSPISGHRSVSWYQQTPGQGLQFLFEYFSETQRNKGNFPGRFSGRQFSNSRSEMNVSTLELGDSALYLCASSLILGQGSLYGYTFGSGTRLTVV.